A single sample is the source of the 21 T cell receptor beta chains below, sequenced in a study of T cell repertoires in cytomegalovirus infection. MiXCR, applied by TCRdb to the reads, yields one record per CDR3 protein. The data contain roughly 60,000 distinct CDR3 sequences, 33% of them singletons. No cognate antigen is known for these TCRs. Sequencing input: PBMCs, sequenced either directly or after in vitro stimulation (not recorded which). All receptors derive from a human donor in good health (CMV status not recorded). Some clones in this sample may be carry-over from other donors' samples.

This clonotype was picked up a small number of times. The V call is TRBV7-2, the J call TRBJ1-6; a possible D gene is TRBD1 (5 bases). The CDR3 covers 15 residues. Per the germline V gene, CDR1 is SGHTA and CDR2 is FQGNSA. Trimming cost V 3 bases and J 2 bases, with 8 bases left between them. As DNA, the CDR3 is TGTGCCAGCAGCTTGACAGTTGCCTATAATTCACCCCTCCACTTT. It yields the protein CASSLTVAYNSPLHF.

This clonotype came up a few times. The chain joins TRBV5-1 to TRBJ2-3; 10 bases are a match to TRBD2. The J segment lost 5 bases and the V segment lost 2 bases, leaving 5 bases of the junction unmatched. Germline values: CDR1 SGHRS, CDR2 YFSETQ. The CDR3 runs 15 residues. DNA for the CDR3: TGCGCCAGCAGCTTAATTCGGACTAGCGGAGATACGCAGTATTTT. This sequence encodes CASSLIRTSGDTQYF.

This sequence joins TRBV2 and TRBJ2-5; D is ambiguous. Deletions cut 1 base from V and 6 bases from J, with 9 bases between. CDR1 is SNHLY, CDR2 FYNNEI, per germline. The CDR3 is 13 residues long. In DNA form, the CDR3 reads TGTGCCAGCAGTGAAGGGGCAGCGCAGACCCAGTACTTC. It specifies CASSEGAAQTQYF.

In nucleotides, the CDR3 is TGTGCCACCAGCAGAGAGTGGTACGATGAGCAGTTCTTC. It yields the protein CATSREWYDEQFF. The chain recombines TRBV15 with TRBJ2-1; unclear D gene. The CDR3 contains 13 residues. Between the trimmed V and J ends, which lost 0 bases and 8 bases, there was a span of 8 bases. Germline lookup yields CDR1 LNHNV and CDR2 YYDKDF (reference sequence).

In regard to this clonotype: An end of the junction does not agree with germline; a read error may underlie this. This chain links TRBV4-3 with TRBJ2-1; 8 bases are a match to TRBD2. This CDR3 comprises 15 residues. Germline CDR1 and CDR2: LGHNA and YSLEER. CDR3 coding DNA: TGCGCCAGCAGCCAACTAGCGGGCTACTACAATGAGCTGTTCTTC. It translates to CASSQLAGYYNELFF.

The sample holds a few counts of this clonotype. The V call is TRBV7-9, the J call TRBJ2-1; perhaps TRBD2 as D (5 bases). This CDR3 is 15 amino acids long. Germline values: CDR1 SEHNR, CDR2 FQNEAQ (reference sequence). Trimming took off 4 bases at V and 7 bases at J, with 17 bases between the two ends. The CDR3 sequence is CASSSRSGSQNEQFF. DNA for the CDR3: TGTGCCAGCAGCTCCCGAAGCGGTTCCCAGAATGAGCAGTTCTTC. Supplemented by reference TRBV7-9 and TRBJ2-1, the full variable domain reads DTGVSQNPRHKITKRGQNVTFRCDPISEHNRLYWYRQTLGQGPEFLTYFQNEAQLEKSRLLSDRFSAERPKGSFSTLEIQRTEQGDSAMYLCASSSRSGSQNEQFFGPGTRLTVL.

The V call is TRBV7-8, the J call TRBJ2-5, with D hard to call. V lost 0 bases and J lost 4, with 6 bases in between. The CDR3 runs 13 residues. In germline, CDR1 is SGHVS, CDR2 FQNEAQ. The CDR3 region has the DNA TGTGCCAGCAGCTTAGCCGTCGCAGAGACCCAGTACTTC. It specifies CASSLAVAETQYF.

V and J are TRBV11-2 and TRBJ1-3; D remains ambiguous. The germline gives CDR1 SGHAT, CDR2 FQNNGV. The CDR3 loop spans 11 amino acids. The V end was cut by 1 base, the J end by 8 bases, with 3 bases between. The CDR3 spells CASSLVDTIYF. The DNA of the CDR3 is TGTGCCAGCAGCTTAGTGGACACCATATATTTT.

This clonotype was counted a few times. The chain recombines TRBV28 with TRBJ2-3; D might be TRBD1 or TRBD2, each matching 5 bases. The V end lost 5 bases, the J end lost 1 base, and 10 bases lay between the germline ends. The CDR3 is 14 residues long. Germline V gene data show CDR1 as MDHEN and CDR2 as SYDVKM. The CDR3 protein is CASSPRGGTDTQYF. Written as DNA, the CDR3 is TGTGCCAGCAGTCCGCGAGGGGGCACAGATACGCAGTATTTT.

This clonotype came up many times. This chain joins TRBV7-2 and TRBJ1-1; D perhaps matches TRBD1 (5 bases). In germline, CDR1 is SGHTA, CDR2 FQGNSA. V lost 0 bases, J lost 1 base, and 6 bases lay in between. The CDR3 contains 14 residues. For the CDR3, the DNA is TGTGCCAGCAGCTTAGCGGGACGGAACACTGAAGCTTTCTTT. Its protein is CASSLAGRNTEAFF. Using reference TRBV7-2 and TRBJ1-1 for the parts outside the CDR3, the full variable domain is GAGVSQSPSNKVTEKGKDVELRCDPISGHTALYWYRQSLGQGLEFLIYFQGNSAPDKSGLPSDRFSAERTGGSVSTLTIQRTQQEDSAVYLCASSLAGRNTEAFFGQGTRLTVV.

This sequence joins TRBV7-2 and TRBJ2-4; 11 bases agree with TRBD2. The junction had 4 bases not matched to a gene; V was cut back by 2 bases and J by 1 base. Germline CDR1 reads SGHTA; CDR2 reads FQGNSA. This CDR3 comprises 17 residues. The CDR3 DNA reads TGTGCCAGCAGCTTAACCGCTAGCGGGGGGGCCAAAAACATTCAGTACTTC. The encoded protein is CASSLTASGGAKNIQYF.

This clonotype was seen at least ten times. V gene TRBV7-8 combines with J gene TRBJ1-1; D unresolved. CDR3 length: 11 amino acids. V was trimmed by 2 bases and J by 9 bases, leaving 7 bases between them. Germline V gene data show CDR1 as SGHVS and CDR2 as FQNEAQ. CDR3 residues: CASSLFSQAFF. The CDR3 region has the DNA TGTGCCAGCAGCTTATTCTCTCAAGCTTTCTTT. Using reference TRBV7-8 and TRBJ1-1 for the parts outside the CDR3, the full variable domain is GAGVSQSPRYKVAKRGQDVALRCDPISGHVSLFWYQQALGQGPEFLTYFQNEAQLDKSGLPSDRFFAERPEGSVSTLKIQRTQQEDSAVYLCASSLFSQAFFGQGTRLTVV.

This clonotype was picked up many times. The chain employs TRBV7-2 and TRBJ2-3, with a possible D match to TRBD2 (5 bases). The CDR3 length is 15 residues. Per the germline V gene, CDR1 is SGHTA and CDR2 is FQGNSA. V dropped 2 bases and J dropped 3 bases, with 12 bases sitting between them. The CDR3 here is CASSLLRPGTDTQYF. For the CDR3, the DNA is TGTGCCAGCAGCTTACTCCGGCCGGGGACAGATACGCAGTATTTT. The entire variable domain, with the rest obtained from reference TRBV7-2 and TRBJ2-3, is as follows: GAGVSQSPSNKVTEKGKDVELRCDPISGHTALYWYRQSLGQGLEFLIYFQGNSAPDKSGLPSDRFSAERTGGSVSTLTIQRTQQEDSAVYLCASSLLRPGTDTQYFGPGTRLTVL.

The chain uses TRBV6-1 and TRBJ1-2; D is perhaps TRBD1 (6 bases). The CDR3 runs 19 residues. With 0 bases removed from V and 2 bases from J, the gap between germline ends came to 22 bases. The germline gives CDR1 MNHNS, CDR2 SASEGT. The CDR3 protein is CASSEAGSVTGRLNYGYTF. The CDR3 DNA reads TGTGCCAGCAGTGAAGCGGGGTCAGTCACAGGGAGGTTGAACTATGGCTACACCTTC.

This clonotype was recorded many times. V and J are TRBV7-6 and TRBJ2-7, with 9 bases lining up with TRBD2. The germline gives CDR1 SGHVS, CDR2 FNYEAQ. CDR3 size: 16 residues. Trimming cost V 2 bases and J 0 bases; bases outside gene matches: 5. In DNA, the CDR3 is TGTGCCAGCAGCTTATGGGCTAGCGGGGACTCCTACGAGCAGTACTTC. Protein sequence: CASSLWASGDSYEQYF.

This clonotype was recorded a few times. The chain is built from TRBV7-6 and TRBJ2-7; D perhaps matches TRBD2 (5 bases). Germline loops: CDR1 SGHVS, CDR2 FNYEAQ. The CDR3 is made up of 15 amino acids. The V end lost 5 bases, the J end lost 4 bases, and 18 bases lay between the germline ends. CDR3 sequence (DNA): TGTGCCAGCAGCCGAGGGAGTGGCGGGCCATACGAGCAGTACTTC. Its protein product is CASSRGSGGPYEQYF.

The rearrangement links TRBV28 to TRBJ2-1, with TRBD1 identical over 9 bases. The CDR3 runs 15 residues. V dropped 4 bases and J dropped 4; count of bases not matched to a gene: 5. CDR1 is MDHEN, CDR2 SYDVKM, per germline. Here the CDR3 reads CASSSPGTGYNEQFF. For the CDR3, the DNA is TGTGCCAGCAGTTCGCCCGGGACAGGGTACAATGAGCAGTTCTTC.

This chain joins TRBV28 and TRBJ2-4; D remains ambiguous. The CDR3 extends over 15 amino acids. Trimming shortened V by 3 bases and J by 2 bases, and 11 bases separated the two germline ends. The germline V gene encodes CDR1 MDHEN and CDR2 SYDVKM. The CDR3 DNA is TGTGCCAGCAGTTTTCGTGAACAGTCCAAAAACATTCAGTACTTC. The encoded protein is CASSFREQSKNIQYF.

As regards this clonotype: The junction departs from the called germline gene at one end, perhaps through a read error. The rearrangement joins TRBV7-8 to TRBJ1-4; D may be TRBD1 (5 bases). Germline V gives CDR1 SGHVS, CDR2 FQNEAQ. This CDR3 is built from 15 residues. The CDR3 DNA sequence: TGTGGCAGCAGCCCGGCGGGGTGGGGGGGTGAAAAACTGTTTTTT. It encodes CGSSPAGWGGEKLFF.

A few counts support this clonotype. The V and J genes are TRBV19 and TRBJ2-2, with D unresolved. Germline CDR1 and CDR2: LNHDA and SQIVND (reference sequence). The CDR3 length is 13 residues. V gave up 5 bases and J gave up 7 bases, with 11 bases separating them. CDR3 coding DNA: TGTGCCAGTAGTGCCACCTCGGGCGGGGAGCTGTTTTTT. Protein sequence: CASSATSGGELFF.

The rearrangement joins TRBV20-1 to TRBJ1-2, with 8 bases identical to TRBD1. V shed 6 bases and J 0 bases; nucleotides not matched to a gene: 18. Per germline, CDR1 DFQATT and CDR2 SNEGSKA (reference sequence). The CDR3 runs to 18 residues. Here the CDR3 DNA reads TGCAGTGCGCAAGAAGGCGACAGGGGCCAAAAGACTAACTATGGCTACACCTTC. Encoded protein: CSAQEGDRGQKTNYGYTF.